This paragraph covers one TCR beta chain sequence. The data are from a study of T cell repertoires in MIS-A myocarditis. Measured with immunoSEQ multiplex PCR; TCRdb has only the in-frame clones, and not every one. The sample contains around 6,000 clones, 65% to 85% of which appear only once. V trimming: 3 bases; J trimming: 6 bases; junction bases outside the gene matches: 6. The CDR3 contains 16 residues. CDR1 is LNHDA, CDR2 SQIVND, per germline (reference sequence). This sequence joins TRBV19 and TRBJ1-5, with 12 bases that match TRBD1. The specimen sequenced was interventricular septum heart tissue obtained at autopsy. This sequence originates from a man in his late teens or twenties with fulminant myocarditis from multisystem inflammatory syndrome in adults (MIS-A) after COVID-19. In DNA, the CDR3 is TGTGCCAGTAGTATTGGGACAGGGGGCCAAGGTCAGCCCCAGCATTTT. As protein: CASSIGTGGQGQPQHF.